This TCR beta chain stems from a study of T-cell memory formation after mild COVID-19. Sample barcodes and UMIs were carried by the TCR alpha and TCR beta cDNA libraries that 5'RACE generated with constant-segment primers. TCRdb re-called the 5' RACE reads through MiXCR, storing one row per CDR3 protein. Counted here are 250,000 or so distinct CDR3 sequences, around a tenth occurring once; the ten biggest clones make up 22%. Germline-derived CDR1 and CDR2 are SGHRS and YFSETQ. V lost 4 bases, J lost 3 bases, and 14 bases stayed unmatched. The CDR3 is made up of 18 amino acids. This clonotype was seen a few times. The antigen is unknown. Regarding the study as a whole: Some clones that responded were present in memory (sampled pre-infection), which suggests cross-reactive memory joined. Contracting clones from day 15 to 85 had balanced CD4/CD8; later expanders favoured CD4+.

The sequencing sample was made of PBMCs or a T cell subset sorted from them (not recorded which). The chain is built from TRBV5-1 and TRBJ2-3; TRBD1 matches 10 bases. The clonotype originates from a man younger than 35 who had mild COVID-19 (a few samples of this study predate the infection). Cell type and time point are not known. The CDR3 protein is CASSLIDGQGELTDTQYF. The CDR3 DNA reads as TGCGCCAGCAGCCTAATCGACGGACAGGGGGAATTGACAGATACGCAGTATTTT.